Shown below are 2 T cell receptor beta chains from a single sample sequenced in a study of blood T cells in healthy people across ages. Next came a second PCR, run for about 7 to 12 cycles, which used a sample-barcoded 5' primer along with a J-beta primer mix. TCRdb re-called the 5' RACE reads through MiXCR, storing one row per CDR3 protein. The data hold 1.5 million to 2 million distinct CDR3 sequences, with roughly 30% observed a single time. What was sequenced was blood. The receptors derive from a woman in her twenties or thirties in good health.

As concerns this clonotype: A read error may produce the germline difference seen at one junction end. The rearrangement joins TRBV7-9 to TRBJ2-6, with D perhaps TRBD1 (5 bases). This CDR3 is built from 15 residues. Germline V gene lookup returns CDR1 SEHNR and CDR2 FQNEAQ (reference sequence). CDR3 loop: CASSLGPGGANVPTF. DNA of the CDR3: TGTGCCAGCAGCTTAGGCCCGGGTGGGGCCAACGTCCCGACTTTC.

This clonotype came up many times. The rearrangement joins TRBV29-1 to TRBJ2-5; D uncertain. V was shortened by 0 bases and J by 5 bases, with 13 bases between the two germline ends. This CDR3 spans 14 amino acids. Germline V lookup: CDR1 SQVTM, CDR2 ANQGSEA. The CDR3 sequence: CSVEDRSELETQYF. CDR3 sequence (DNA): TGCAGCGTTGAAGATCGGTCCGAACTTGAGACCCAGTACTTC.